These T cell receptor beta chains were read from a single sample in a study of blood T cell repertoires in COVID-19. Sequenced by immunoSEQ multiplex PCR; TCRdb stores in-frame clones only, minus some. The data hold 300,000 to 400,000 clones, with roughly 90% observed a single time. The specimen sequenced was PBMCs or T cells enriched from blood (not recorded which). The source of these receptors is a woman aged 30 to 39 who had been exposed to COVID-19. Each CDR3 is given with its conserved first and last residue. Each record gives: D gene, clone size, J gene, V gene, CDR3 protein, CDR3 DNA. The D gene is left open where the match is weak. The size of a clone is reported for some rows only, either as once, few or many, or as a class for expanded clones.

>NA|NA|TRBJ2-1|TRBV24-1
CATSDSRVHYNEQFF
TGTGCCACCAGTGATTCGAGGGTTCACTACAATGAGCAGTTCTTC
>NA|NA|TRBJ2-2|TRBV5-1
CASSFTNVNTGELFF
TGCGCCAGCAGCTTTACTAACGTTAACACCGGGGAGCTGTTTTTT
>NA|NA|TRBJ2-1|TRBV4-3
CASSQDIRSYYNEQFF
TGCGCCAGCAGCCAAGATATCCGGAGCTACTACAATGAGCAGTTCTTC
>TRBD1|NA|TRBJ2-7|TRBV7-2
CASSLKQGYEQYF
TGTGCCAGCAGCTTAAAACAGGGGTACGAGCAGTACTTC
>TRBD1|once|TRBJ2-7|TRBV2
CASSGQGQFYEQYF
TGTGCCAGCAGTGGTCAGGGACAGTTCTACGAGCAGTACTTC
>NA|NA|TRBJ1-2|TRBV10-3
CAISDPPDYGYTF
TGTGCCATCAGTGACCCCCCAGATTATGGCTACACCTTC
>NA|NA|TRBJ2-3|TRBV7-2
CASSRPYTDTQYF
TGTGCCAGCAGTCGCCCCTACACAGATACGCAGTATTTT
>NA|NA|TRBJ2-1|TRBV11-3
CASSLVGAPYNEQFF
TGTGCCAGCAGCTTAGTAGGAGCCCCTTACAATGAGCAGTTCTTC
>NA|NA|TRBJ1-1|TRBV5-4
CASSRTSGGPEAFF
TGTGCCAGCAGCCGCACCTCTGGCGGTCCTGAAGCTTTCTTT
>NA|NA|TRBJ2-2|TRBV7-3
CASSVVGDNRELFF
TGTGCCAGCTCGGTTGTCGGGGACAACCGGGAGCTGTTTTTT
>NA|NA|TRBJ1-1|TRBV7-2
CASSLNLWQVNTEAFF
TGTGCCAGCAGCTTAAATCTGTGGCAGGTTAACACTGAAGCTTTCTTT
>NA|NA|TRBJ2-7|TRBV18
CASSPEGERSYEQYF
TGTGCCAGCTCACCAGAGGGGGAAAGGTCCTACGAGCAGTACTTC
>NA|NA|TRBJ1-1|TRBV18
CASSRQENTEAFF
TGTGCCAGCTCACGACAGGAGAACACTGAAGCTTTCTTT
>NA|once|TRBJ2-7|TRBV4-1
CASSPTTGPYEQYF
TGCGCCAGCAGCCCGACCACAGGCCCCTACGAGCAGTACTTC
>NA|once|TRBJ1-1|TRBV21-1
CASRGRPTEAFF
TGTGCCAGCAGGGGCAGGCCCACCGAAGCTTTCTTT
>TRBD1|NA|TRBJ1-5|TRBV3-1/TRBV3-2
CASSQDRDRVDQPQHF
TGTGCCAGCAGCCAAGATCGGGACAGGGTAGATCAGCCCCAGCATTTT
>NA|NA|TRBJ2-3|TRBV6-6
CASSPSTRADTQYF
TGTGCCAGCAGCCCGAGTACTAGGGCCGATACGCAGTATTTT
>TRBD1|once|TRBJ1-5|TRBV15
CATSRGQASNQPQHF
TGTGCCACCAGCAGGGGACAGGCTAGCAATCAGCCCCAGCATTTT
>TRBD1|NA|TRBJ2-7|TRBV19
CASSPLTGPGDSYEQYF
TGTGCCAGTAGTCCCCTGACAGGGCCTGGGGACTCCTACGAGCAGTACTTC
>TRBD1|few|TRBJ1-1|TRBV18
CASSITGAATEAFF
TGTGCCAGCTCAATCACAGGGGCGGCCACTGAAGCTTTCTTT
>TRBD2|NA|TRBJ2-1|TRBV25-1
CASSEAYLGGYNEQFF
TGTGCCAGCAGTGAAGCTTATCTCGGGGGGTACAATGAGCAGTTCTTC
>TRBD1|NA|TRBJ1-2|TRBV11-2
CASSLRARTGLGYTF
TGTGCCAGCAGCTTACGGGCTCGGACAGGGCTTGGCTACACCTTC
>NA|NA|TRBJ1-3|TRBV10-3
CAISGDYGNTIYF
TGTGCCATCAGTGGCGACTACGGAAACACCATATATTTT
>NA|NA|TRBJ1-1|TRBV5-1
CASSLASLNTEAFF
TGCGCCAGCAGCCTGGCGAGCCTGAACACTGAAGCTTTCTTT
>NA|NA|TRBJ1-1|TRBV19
CASSITGTDFLEAFF
TGTGCCAGTAGTATAACAGGGACGGACTTTCTTGAAGCTTTCTTT
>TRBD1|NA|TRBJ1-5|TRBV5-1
CASSLAGGSNQPQHF
TGCGCCAGCAGCTTGGCAGGGGGAAGCAATCAGCCCCAGCATTTT
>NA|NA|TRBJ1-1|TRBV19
CASSRAGGTEAFF
TGTGCCAGTAGTAGGGCGGGGGGCACTGAAGCTTTCTTT
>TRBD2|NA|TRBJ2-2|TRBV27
CASSPRGGVPGELFF
TGTGCCAGCAGTCCCCGGGGGGGTGTACCCGGGGAGCTGTTTTTT
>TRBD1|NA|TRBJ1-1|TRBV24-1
CATSDRTGIAFF
TGTGCCACCAGTGACCGGACAGGGATAGCTTTCTTT
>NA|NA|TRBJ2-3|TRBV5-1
CASSFSGGASTDTQYF
TGCGCCAGCAGCTTCTCTGGAGGGGCAAGCACAGATACGCAGTATTTT
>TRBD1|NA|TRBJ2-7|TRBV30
CAWEGDRGHYEQYF
TGTGCCTGGGAAGGGGACAGGGGACACTACGAGCAGTACTTC
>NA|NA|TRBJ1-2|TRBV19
CASSIGQGYGYGYTF
TGTGCCAGTAGTATCGGGCAGGGATATGGCTATGGCTACACCTTC